Detailed here is one TCR beta chain. This CDR3 contains 18 residues. Germline lookup yields CDR1 SGHRS and CDR2 YFSETQ. V lost 0 bases, J lost 0 bases, and 9 bases stayed unmatched. This sample stems from a study of OX40 agonist ivuxolimab in advanced cancers. Generated by immunoSEQ multiplex PCR, the TCRdb table keeps only in-frame clones and is missing some. Of about 81,000 clones in the sample, around 80% were seen once. This TCR was sampled from an adult with an advanced solid tumor such as melanoma, head and neck, liver or kidney cancer. The sample here was CD4+ or CD8+ T cells sorted from blood, taken in a trial of the OX40 agonist ivuxolimab. The chain combines TRBV5-1 with TRBJ1-1; the match to TRBD1 covers 9 bases. CDR3 in amino acids: CASSLDPGTGTMNTEAFF. CDR3 sequence (DNA): TGCGCCAGCAGCTTGGACCCCGGGACAGGGACTATGAACACTGAAGCTTTCTTT. Variable domain in full (rest from reference TRBV5-1 and TRBJ1-1): KAGVTQTPRYLIKTRGQQVTLSCSPISGHRSVSWYQQTPGQGLQFLFEYFSETQRNKGNFPGRFSGRQFSNSRSEMNVSTLELGDSALYLCASSLDPGTGTMNTEAFFGQGTRLTVV.